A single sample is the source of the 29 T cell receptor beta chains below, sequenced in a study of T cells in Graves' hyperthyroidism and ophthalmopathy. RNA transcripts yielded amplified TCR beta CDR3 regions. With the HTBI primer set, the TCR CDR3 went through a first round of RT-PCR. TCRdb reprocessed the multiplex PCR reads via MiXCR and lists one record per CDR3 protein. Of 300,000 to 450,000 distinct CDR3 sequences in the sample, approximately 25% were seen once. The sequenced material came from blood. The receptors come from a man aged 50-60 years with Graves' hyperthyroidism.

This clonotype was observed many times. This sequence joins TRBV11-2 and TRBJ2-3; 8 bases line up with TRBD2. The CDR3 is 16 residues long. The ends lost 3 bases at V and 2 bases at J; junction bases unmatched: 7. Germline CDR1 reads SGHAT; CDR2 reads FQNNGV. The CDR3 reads CASSLGGGRPTDTQYF. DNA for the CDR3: TGTGCCAGCAGCTTGGGCGGGGGGAGACCCACAGATACGCAGTATTTT.

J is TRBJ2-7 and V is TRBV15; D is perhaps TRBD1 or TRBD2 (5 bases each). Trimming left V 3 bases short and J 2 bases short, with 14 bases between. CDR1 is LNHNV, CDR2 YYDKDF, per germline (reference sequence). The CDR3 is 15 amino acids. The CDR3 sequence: CATSRAGSGAYEQYF. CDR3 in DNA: TGTGCCACCAGCAGGGCAGGGAGTGGGGCCTACGAGCAGTACTTC.

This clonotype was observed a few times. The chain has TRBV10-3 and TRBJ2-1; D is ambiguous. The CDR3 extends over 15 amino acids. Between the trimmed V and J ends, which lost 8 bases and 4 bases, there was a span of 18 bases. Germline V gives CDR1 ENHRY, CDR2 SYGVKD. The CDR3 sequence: CAIGLSTPDYNEQFF. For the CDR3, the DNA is TGTGCCATCGGGTTATCCACGCCCGATTACAATGAGCAGTTCTTC.

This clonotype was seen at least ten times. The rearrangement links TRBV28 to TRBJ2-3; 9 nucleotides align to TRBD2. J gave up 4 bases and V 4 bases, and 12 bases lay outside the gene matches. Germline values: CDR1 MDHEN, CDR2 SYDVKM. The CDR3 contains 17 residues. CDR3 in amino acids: CASSSESSGSRADTQYF. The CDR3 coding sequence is TGTGCCAGCAGTTCGGAAAGTAGCGGGAGTCGGGCAGATACGCAGTATTTT.

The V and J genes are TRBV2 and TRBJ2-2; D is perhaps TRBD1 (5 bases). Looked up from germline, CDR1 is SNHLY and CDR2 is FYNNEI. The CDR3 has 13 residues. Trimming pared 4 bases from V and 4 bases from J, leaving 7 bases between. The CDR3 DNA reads TGTGCCAGCAGTGGACAGCCCACCGGGGAGCTGTTTTTT. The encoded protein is CASSGQPTGELFF.

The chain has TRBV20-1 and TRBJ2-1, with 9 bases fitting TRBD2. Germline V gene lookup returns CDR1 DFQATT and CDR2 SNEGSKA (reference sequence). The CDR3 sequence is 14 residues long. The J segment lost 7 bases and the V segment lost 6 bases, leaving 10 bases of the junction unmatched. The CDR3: CSAERSSGSNEQFF. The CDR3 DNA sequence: TGCAGTGCAGAGCGGAGTAGCGGGAGTAATGAGCAGTTCTTC.

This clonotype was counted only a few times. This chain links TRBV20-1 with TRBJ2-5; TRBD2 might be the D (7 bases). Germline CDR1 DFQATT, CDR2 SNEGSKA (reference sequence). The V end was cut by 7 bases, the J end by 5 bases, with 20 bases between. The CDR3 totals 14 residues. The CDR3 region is CSVEGQGRGETQYF. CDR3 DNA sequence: TGCAGTGTAGAGGGGCAGGGGAGGGGGGAGACCCAGTACTTC.

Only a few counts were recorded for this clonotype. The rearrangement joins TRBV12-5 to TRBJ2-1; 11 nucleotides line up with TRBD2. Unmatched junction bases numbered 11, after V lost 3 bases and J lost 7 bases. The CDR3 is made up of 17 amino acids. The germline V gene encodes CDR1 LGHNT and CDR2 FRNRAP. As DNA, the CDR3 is TGTGCTAGTGGTTTCATCCGTACTAGCGGGAGAGGGAATGAGCAGTTCTTC. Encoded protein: CASGFIRTSGRGNEQFF.

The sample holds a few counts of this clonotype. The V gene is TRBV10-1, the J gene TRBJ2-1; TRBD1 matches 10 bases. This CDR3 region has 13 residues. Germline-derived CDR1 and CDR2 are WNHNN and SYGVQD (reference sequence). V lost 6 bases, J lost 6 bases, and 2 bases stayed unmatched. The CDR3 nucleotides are TGCGCCAGCAGAAGGACAGGGGGCAATGAGCAGTTCTTC. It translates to CASRRTGGNEQFF.

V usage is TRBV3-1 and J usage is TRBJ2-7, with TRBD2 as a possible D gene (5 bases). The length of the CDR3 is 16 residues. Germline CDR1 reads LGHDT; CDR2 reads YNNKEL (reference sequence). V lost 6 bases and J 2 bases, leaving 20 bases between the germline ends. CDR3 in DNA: TGTGCCAGCAGTCCCCAAGGAGGACCCCGGACCTACGAGCAGTACTTC. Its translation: CASSPQGGPRTYEQYF.

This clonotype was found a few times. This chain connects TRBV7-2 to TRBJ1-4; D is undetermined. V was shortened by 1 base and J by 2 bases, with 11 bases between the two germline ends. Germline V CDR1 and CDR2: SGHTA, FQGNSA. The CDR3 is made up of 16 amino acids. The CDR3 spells CASSLGTVATNEKLFF. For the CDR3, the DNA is TGTGCCAGCAGCTTAGGGACGGTGGCCACTAATGAAAAACTGTTTTTT.

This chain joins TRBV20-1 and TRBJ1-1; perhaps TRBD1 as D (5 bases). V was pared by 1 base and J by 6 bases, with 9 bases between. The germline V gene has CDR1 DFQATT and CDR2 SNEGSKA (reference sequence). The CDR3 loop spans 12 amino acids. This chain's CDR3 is CSARVGESEAFF. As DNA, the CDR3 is TGCAGTGCTAGAGTGGGGGAATCTGAAGCTTTCTTT.

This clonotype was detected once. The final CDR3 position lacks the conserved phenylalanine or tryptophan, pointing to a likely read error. The CDR3 region is CSARVGTEAYEQYL. The DNA for the CDR3 is TGCAGTGCTAGAGTTGGGACGGAGGCCTACGAGCAGTACTTG. The V and J genes are TRBV20-1 and TRBJ2-7; TRBD1 or TRBD2 may be the D gene (5 bases each). CDR3 length: 14 amino acids. Between the trimmed V and J ends, which lost 1 base and 2 bases, there was a span of 12 bases. Germline loops: CDR1 DFQATT, CDR2 SNEGSKA (reference sequence).

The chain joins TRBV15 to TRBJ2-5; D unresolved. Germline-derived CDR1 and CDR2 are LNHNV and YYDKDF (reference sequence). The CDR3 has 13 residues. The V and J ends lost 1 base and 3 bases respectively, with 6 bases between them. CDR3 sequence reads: CATSRGKEETQYF. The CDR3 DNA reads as TGTGCCACCAGCAGAGGCAAGGAAGAGACCCAGTACTTC.

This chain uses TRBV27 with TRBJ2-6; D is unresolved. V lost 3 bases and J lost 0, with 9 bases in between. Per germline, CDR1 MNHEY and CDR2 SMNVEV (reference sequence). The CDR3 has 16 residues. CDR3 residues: CASSFQVASGANVLTF. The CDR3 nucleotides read TGTGCCAGCAGTTTCCAGGTAGCCTCTGGGGCCAACGTCCTGACTTTC. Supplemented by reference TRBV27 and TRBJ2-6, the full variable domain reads EAQVTQNPRYLITVTGKKLTVTCSQNMNHEYMSWYRQDPGLGLRQIYYSMNVEVTDKGDVPEGYKVSRKEKRNFPLILESPSPNQTSLYFCASSFQVASGANVLTFGAGSRLTVL.

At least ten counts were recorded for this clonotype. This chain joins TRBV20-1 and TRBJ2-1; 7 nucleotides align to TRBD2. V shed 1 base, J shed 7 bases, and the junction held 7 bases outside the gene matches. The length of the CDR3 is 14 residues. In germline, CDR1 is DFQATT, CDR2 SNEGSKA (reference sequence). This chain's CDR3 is CSARVAGVRNEQFF. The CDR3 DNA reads TGCAGTGCTAGAGTGGCGGGAGTACGGAATGAGCAGTTCTTC.

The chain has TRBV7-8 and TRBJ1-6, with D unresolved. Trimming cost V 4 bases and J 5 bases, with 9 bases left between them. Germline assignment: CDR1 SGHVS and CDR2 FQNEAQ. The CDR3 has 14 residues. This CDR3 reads CASSSGVDNSPLHF. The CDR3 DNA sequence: TGTGCCAGCAGCTCCGGGGTCGATAATTCACCCCTCCACTTT.

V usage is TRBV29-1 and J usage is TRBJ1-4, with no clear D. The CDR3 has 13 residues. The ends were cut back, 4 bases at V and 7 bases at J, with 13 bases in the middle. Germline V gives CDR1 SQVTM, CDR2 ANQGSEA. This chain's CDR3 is CSVGLGATEKLFF. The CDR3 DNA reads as TGCAGCGTTGGTTTGGGAGCCACTGAAAAACTGTTTTTT.

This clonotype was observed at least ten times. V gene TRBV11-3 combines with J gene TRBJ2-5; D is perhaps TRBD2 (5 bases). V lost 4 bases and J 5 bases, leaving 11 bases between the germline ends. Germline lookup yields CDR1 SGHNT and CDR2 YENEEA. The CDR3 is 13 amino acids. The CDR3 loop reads CASSYLGGETQYF. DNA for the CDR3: TGTGCCAGCAGCTACCTGGGCGGGGAGACCCAGTACTTC.

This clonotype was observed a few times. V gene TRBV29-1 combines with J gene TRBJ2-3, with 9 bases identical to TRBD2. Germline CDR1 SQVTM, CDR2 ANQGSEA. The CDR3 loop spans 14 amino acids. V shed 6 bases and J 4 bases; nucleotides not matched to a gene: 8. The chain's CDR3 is CSVRISGSSDTQYF. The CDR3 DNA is TGCAGCGTGAGGATTAGCGGGAGCTCAGATACGCAGTATTTT.

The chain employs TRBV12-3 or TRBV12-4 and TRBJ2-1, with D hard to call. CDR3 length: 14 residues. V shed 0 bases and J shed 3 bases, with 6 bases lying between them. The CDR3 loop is CASSLAPNYNEQFF. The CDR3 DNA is TGTGCCAGCAGTTTAGCCCCCAACTACAATGAGCAGTTCTTC.

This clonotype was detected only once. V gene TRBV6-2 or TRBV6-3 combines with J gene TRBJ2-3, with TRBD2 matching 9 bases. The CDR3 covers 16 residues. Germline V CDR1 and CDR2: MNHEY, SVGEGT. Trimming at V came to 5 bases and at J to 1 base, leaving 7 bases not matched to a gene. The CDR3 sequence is CASSQAIAGGTDTQYF. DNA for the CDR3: TGTGCCAGCAGTCAGGCAATAGCGGGGGGCACAGATACGCAGTATTTT.

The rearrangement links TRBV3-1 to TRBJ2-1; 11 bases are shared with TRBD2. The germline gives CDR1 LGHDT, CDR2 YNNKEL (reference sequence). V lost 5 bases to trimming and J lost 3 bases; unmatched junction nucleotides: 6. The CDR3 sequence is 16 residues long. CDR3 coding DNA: TGTGCCAGCAGCTCGGGACTAGCGGAATACTACAATGAGCAGTTCTTC. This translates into CASSSGLAEYYNEQFF.

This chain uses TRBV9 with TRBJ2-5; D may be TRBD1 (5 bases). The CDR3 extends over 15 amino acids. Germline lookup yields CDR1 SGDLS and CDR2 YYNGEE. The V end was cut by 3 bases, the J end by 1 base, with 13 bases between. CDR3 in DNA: TGTGCCAGCAGCGGACTGCAGGGTGGCCAAGAGACCCAGTACTTC. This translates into CASSGLQGGQETQYF. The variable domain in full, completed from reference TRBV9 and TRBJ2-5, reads DSGVTQTPKHLITATGQRVTLRCSPRSGDLSVYWYQQSLDQGLQFLIQYYNGEERAKGNILERFSAQQFPDLHSELNLSSLELGDSALYFCASSGLQGGQETQYFGPGTRLLVL.

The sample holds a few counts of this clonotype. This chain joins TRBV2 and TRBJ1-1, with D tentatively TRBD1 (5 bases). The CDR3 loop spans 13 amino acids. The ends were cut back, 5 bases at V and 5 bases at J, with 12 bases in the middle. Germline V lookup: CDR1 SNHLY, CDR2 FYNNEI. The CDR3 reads CASSRGVRTEAFF. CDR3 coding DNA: TGTGCCAGCAGTCGGGGGGTGAGGACTGAAGCTTTCTTT.

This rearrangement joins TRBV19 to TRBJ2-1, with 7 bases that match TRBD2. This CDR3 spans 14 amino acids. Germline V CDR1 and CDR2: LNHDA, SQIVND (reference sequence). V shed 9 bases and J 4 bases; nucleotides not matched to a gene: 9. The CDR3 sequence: CASGRRGDYNEQFF. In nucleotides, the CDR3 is TGTGCCAGCGGGAGGAGAGGGGATTACAATGAGCAGTTCTTC.

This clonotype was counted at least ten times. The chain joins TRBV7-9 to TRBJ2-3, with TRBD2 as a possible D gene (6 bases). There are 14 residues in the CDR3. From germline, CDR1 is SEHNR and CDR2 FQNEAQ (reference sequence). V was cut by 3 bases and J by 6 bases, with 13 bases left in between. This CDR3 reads CASSFWREGDTQYF. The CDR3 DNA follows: TGTGCCAGCAGCTTTTGGAGGGAAGGGGATACGCAGTATTTT.

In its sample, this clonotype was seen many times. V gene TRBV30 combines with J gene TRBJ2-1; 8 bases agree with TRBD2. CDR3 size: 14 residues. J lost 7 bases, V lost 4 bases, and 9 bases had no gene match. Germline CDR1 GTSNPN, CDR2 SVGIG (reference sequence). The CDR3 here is CAWKFGRGGNEQFF. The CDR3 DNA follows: TGTGCCTGGAAGTTCGGGAGGGGGGGTAATGAGCAGTTCTTC.

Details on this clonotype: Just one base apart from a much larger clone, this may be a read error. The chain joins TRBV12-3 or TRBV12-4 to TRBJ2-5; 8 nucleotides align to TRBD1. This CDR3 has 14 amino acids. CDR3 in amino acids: CVSSPGQGQETQYF. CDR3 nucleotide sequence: TGTGTCAGCAGTCCCGGACAGGGCCAAGAGACCCAGTACTTC.